This T cell receptor beta chain was documented in a study of cytomegalovirus exposure and HLA in healthy donors. Study-wide results and limits: It was likely that a cluster of highly shared sequence variants was a sequencing artifact. The classifier reportedly diagnosed cytomegalovirus status with high specificity and sensitivity. A later analysis linked a missense DCLRE1C variant to TCR beta V- and J-gene trimming.

Trimming at V came to 3 bases and at J to 2 bases, leaving 4 bases not matched to a gene. The CDR3 spans 17 residues. Germline V gene lookup returns CDR1 SGHRS and CDR2 YFSETQ. PCR employed 60 Vbeta and 13 Jbeta primers. The table came from immunoSEQ multiplex PCR; TCRdb's copy has only in-frame clones and leaves some out. The repertoire holds over 200,000 clones, with about 89% as singletons. This clone was detected once. The antigen is undetermined. What was sequenced was PBMCs. The clonotype was recovered from a woman aged 18-29 years in good health and CMV-seronegative. V and J are TRBV5-1 and TRBJ2-6; the match to TRBD1 covers 11 bases. The CDR3 reads CASSSGTGGTGANVLTF. The DNA of the CDR3 is TGCGCCAGCAGCTCCGGGACAGGGGGAACTGGGGCCAACGTCCTGACTTTC.